This is a list of T cell receptor beta chains from one sample in a study of shared clonotypes between healthy human individuals. Some clones are missing from TCRdb's copy, which holds only in-frame ones; the method was immunoSEQ multiplex PCR. Of hundreds of thousands of clones in the sample, 97% are singletons; the top ten hold about 0.057%. Material for sequencing was naive CD4+ T cells sorted from blood. The receptors originated from a woman aged 25 to 45 in good health. The CDR3 runs from the conserved cysteine through the conserved F or W. Each record gives: V gene, clone size, D gene, J gene, CDR3 protein, CDR3 DNA. A D gene is named only where the DNA matches it firmly. Rows may omit the clone size; those that give it use once, few, many or a size class.

>TRBV28|-|TRBD1|TRBJ1-1
CASRGGQEDTEAFF
TGTGCCAGCAGGGGGGGACAGGAGGACACTGAAGCTTTCTTT
>TRBV7-6|-|TRBD2|TRBJ2-1
CASSLVQREGRNEQFF
TGTGCCAGCAGCTTAGTACAGCGGGAGGGCCGCAATGAGCAGTTCTTC
>TRBV28|-|-|TRBJ2-1
CVTGTPGSNEQFF
TGTGTGACCGGGACTCCGGGGTCCAATGAGCAGTTCTTC
>TRBV5-1|-|TRBD2|TRBJ2-7
CASSDSGGFEQYF
TGCGCCAGCAGCGACTCGGGAGGCTTTGAGCAGTACTTC
>TRBV5-4|-|-|TRBJ2-3
CASSLFSTDTQYF
TGTGCCAGCAGCTTATTCTCAACAGATACGCAGTATTTT
>TRBV7-2|-|-|TRBJ2-7
CASSFEGREKYEQYF
TGTGCCAGCAGCTTTGAGGGCAGGGAAAAGTACGAGCAGTACTTC
>TRBV11-2|-|-|TRBJ2-3
CASSLGGSRDTQYF
TGTGCCAGCAGCTTAGGAGGTAGCCGAGATACGCAGTATTTT
>TRBV4-1|-|TRBD2|TRBJ2-3
CASSQGTSGETTDTQYF
TGCGCCAGCAGCCAAGGGACTAGCGGGGAGACCACAGATACGCAGTATTTT
>TRBV5-1|-|TRBD2|TRBJ2-7
CASSLTGTSGIYEQYF
TGCGCCAGCAGCTTGACGGGGACTAGCGGGATTTACGAGCAGTACTTC
>TRBV27|once|TRBD1|TRBJ1-1
CASSRQGMNTEAFF
TGTGCCAGCAGCCGACAGGGTATGAACACTGAAGCTTTCTTT